Below, 23 T cell receptor beta chains from the same sample are listed, as sequenced in a study of Graves' ophthalmopathy and Graves' hyperthyroidism. RNA transcripts served as template for amplifying TCR beta CDR3 sequences. The first round was an RT-PCR with HTBI primers, and the second round was a multiplex PCR. One entry per CDR3 protein results from TCRdb running MiXCR on the multiplex PCR reads. The sample shows about 590,000 distinct CDR3 sequences, under 45% of them seen only once. Sequencing was done on a sample of peripheral blood or thyroid tissue (not recorded which). Receptor source: an adult man with Graves' hyperthyroidism.

Concerning this clonotype: Sequence at one end of the junction differs from germline and may be a read error. The chain couples TRBV5-5 to TRBJ2-2, with D perhaps TRBD1 or TRBD2 (5 bases each). The length of the CDR3 is 15 residues. Germline assignment: CDR1 SGHKS and CDR2 YYEKEE (reference sequence). The CDR3 spells CASSFRGANTGELFF. The CDR3 nucleotides read TGCGCCAGCAGCTTCCGAGGGGCGAACACCGGGGAGCTGTTTTTT.

This chain connects TRBV29-1 to TRBJ2-7, with D maybe TRBD1 (6 bases). V lost 5 bases and J 2 bases, leaving 10 bases between the germline ends. CDR1 SQVTM and CDR2 ANQGSEA come from the germline V gene. There are 12 residues in the CDR3. CDR3 sequence (DNA): TGCAGCGTTTCCAGGGGCCCCTACGAGCAGTACTTC. Translation gives CSVSRGPYEQYF.

This chain connects TRBV29-1 to TRBJ1-4; TRBD1 agrees at 8 bases. Trimming at V came to 6 bases and at J to 10 bases, leaving 7 bases not matched to a gene. Germline loops: CDR1 SQVTM, CDR2 ANQGSEA. The CDR3 runs 12 residues. The chain's CDR3 is CSVTQGDGKLFF. Written as DNA, the CDR3 is TGCAGCGTAACACAGGGGGATGGAAAACTGTTTTTT. Drawing the rest from reference TRBV29-1 and TRBJ1-4, the complete variable domain is SAVISQKPSRDICQRGTSLTIQCQVDSQVTMMFWYRQQPGQSLTLIATANQGSEATYESGFVIDKFPISRPNLTFSTLTVSNMSPEDSSIYLCSVTQGDGKLFFGSGTQLSVL.

The chain joins TRBV5-8 to TRBJ1-2; weak D call: TRBD1 (5 bases). Germline V lookup: CDR1 SGHTS, CDR2 YDEGEE. The CDR3 has 14 amino acids. V was clipped by 2 bases and J by 2 bases, with 10 bases between them. Here the CDR3 reads CASSLRQPNYGYTF. CDR3 sequence (DNA): TGTGCCAGCAGCTTAAGACAGCCCAACTATGGCTACACCTTC.

This clonotype was detected ten times or more. The V gene is TRBV7-9, the J gene TRBJ1-2; D possibly corresponds to TRBD1 (5 bases). The CDR3 loop spans 15 amino acids. The V and J ends lost 0 bases and 7 bases respectively, with 15 bases between them. Germline loops: CDR1 SEHNR, CDR2 FQNEAQ (reference sequence). The CDR3 DNA sequence: TGTGCCAGCAGCTTAGCGATGGGGCCGGCCTCTGGCTACACCTTC. It encodes CASSLAMGPASGYTF. The variable domain in full, with the rest retrieved from reference TRBV7-9 and TRBJ1-2, is DTGVSQNPRHKITKRGQNVTFRCDPISEHNRLYWYRQTLGQGPEFLTYFQNEAQLEKSRLLSDRFSAERPKGSFSTLEIQRTEQGDSAMYLCASSLAMGPASGYTFGSGTRLTVV.

Many counts were recorded for this clonotype. This chain links TRBV6-5 with TRBJ2-7; 9 nucleotides agree with TRBD1. Germline-derived CDR1 and CDR2 are MNHEY and SVGAGI. This CDR3 has 13 amino acids. Trimming removed 2 bases from V and 7 bases from J; junction bases left unmatched: 3. This chain's CDR3 is CASSYGTGREQYF. The CDR3 nucleotides are TGTGCCAGCAGTTACGGGACAGGGCGGGAGCAGTACTTC.

The rearrangement links TRBV2 to TRBJ1-5; no definite D call. The CDR3 runs to 14 residues. Trimming removed 2 bases at V and 14 bases at J, with 19 bases between. Germline values: CDR1 SNHLY, CDR2 FYNNEI. CDR3 protein: CASSEWASPTYEHF. The CDR3 DNA follows: TGTGCCAGCAGTGAATGGGCTAGCCCTACCTACGAGCATTTT.

This clonotype was counted a few times. This may be a read error: a much more frequent sequence differs by one nucleotide. The gene calls are TRBV19 and TRBJ2-2, with a tentative D call TRBD2 (6 bases). The CDR3 is 15 residues long. CDR1 and CDR2 from the germline V gene are LNHDA and SQIVND (reference sequence). The CDR3 DNA reads TGTGCCAGTAGTGGTGGTGGAGGGTACACCGGGGAGCTGCTTTTT. Its protein product is CASSGGGGYTGELLF.

This clonotype was seen many times. A read error may produce the germline difference seen at one junction end. CDR3 in amino acids: CASSVWWTASNEQYF. The CDR3 DNA reads TGTGCCAGCAGTGTTTGGTGGACAGCCTCTAACGAGCAGTACTTC. This chain joins TRBV10-3 and TRBJ2-7, with D perhaps matching TRBD1 (6 bases). This CDR3 region has 15 residues. In germline, CDR1 is ENHRY, CDR2 SYGVKD.

In regard to this clonotype: This may be a read error: a much more frequent sequence differs by one nucleotide. The chain couples TRBV7-3 to TRBJ1-1; no clear D gene. In germline, CDR1 is SGHTA, CDR2 FQGTGA. The CDR3 is 12 amino acids. V was clipped by 3 bases and J by 7 bases, with 9 bases between them. The CDR3 DNA is TGTGCCAGCAGCTTGAACCCGGTTGAAGCTTTCTTT. Protein product: CASSLNPVEAFF.

The gene calls are TRBV10-3 and TRBJ2-7; 10 bases match TRBD1. This CDR3 is built from 15 residues. CDR1 is ENHRY and CDR2 is SYGVKD in the germline V gene. V lost 10 bases and J lost 0; bases outside the gene matches: 9. The CDR3 DNA follows: TGTGCCAGCTCACCGGGGACAGGGGTCTCCTACGAGCAGTACTTC. It encodes CASSPGTGVSYEQYF.

This clonotype came up many times. CDR3 DNA sequence: TGTGCCAGTAGTAGCCGGGACGGGATCAATCAGCCCCAGCATTTT. It specifies CASSSRDGINQPQHF. V gene TRBV19 combines with J gene TRBJ1-5, with D possibly matching TRBD1 (5 bases). Trimming shortened V by 4 bases and J by 3 bases, and 13 bases separated the two germline ends. The CDR3 runs 15 residues. Germline V gene data show CDR1 as LNHDA and CDR2 as SQIVND (reference sequence).

This clonotype was detected ten times or more. DNA of the CDR3: TGTGCCAGCAGCTCAAGCGATACAGGGGTCGGTACAGAGACCCAGTACTTC. It is translated as CASSSSDTGVGTETQYF. The chain has TRBV11-1 and TRBJ2-5, with TRBD1 identical over 7 bases. The length of the CDR3 is 17 residues. V trimming: 4 bases; J trimming: 4 bases; junction bases outside the gene matches: 15. From germline, CDR1 is SGHAT and CDR2 FQDESV (reference sequence).

On this clonotype: A read error may account for a junction end that differs from germline. The rearrangement links TRBV10-3 to TRBJ1-2; D ambiguous. Germline CDR1 is ENHRY and CDR2 is SYGVKD. This CDR3 spans 14 amino acids. As DNA, the CDR3 is TGTGCCAGCAGTTACTCGGCAGGCAACTATGGCTACACCTTC. Its protein product is CASSYSAGNYGYTF.

This chain connects TRBV3-1 to TRBJ1-6; no reliable D call. V lost 0 bases and J lost 3, with 9 bases in between. There are 16 residues in the CDR3. Germline V gene data show CDR1 as LGHDT and CDR2 as YNNKEL (reference sequence). The DNA of the CDR3 is TGTGCCAGCAGCCAAGAAACTGCGGACTATAATTCACCCCTCCACTTT. The encoded protein is CASSQETADYNSPLHF. Drawing the rest from reference TRBV3-1 and TRBJ1-6, the complete variable domain is DTAVSQTPKYLVTQMGNDKSIKCEQNLGHDTMYWYKQDSKKFLKIMFSYNNKELIINETVPNRFSPKSPDKAHLNLHINSLELGDSAVYFCASSQETADYNSPLHFGNGTRLTVT.

V and J are TRBV7-2 and TRBJ2-7, with 7 bases lining up with TRBD1. The J call may be mistaken, given a closer DNA end match to TRBJ2-4. Germline V gene sequence: CDR1 SGHTA, CDR2 FQGNSA. The CDR3 is 14 amino acids. The CDR3 DNA follows: TGTGCCAGCAGGGTCACAGGGGACGCAAACATTCAGTACTTC. Residues: CASRVTGDANIQYF.

This sequence joins TRBV2 and TRBJ2-4; D gene unclear. The V end was cut by 6 bases, the J end by 0 bases, with 9 bases between. This CDR3 is built from 14 residues. Germline V CDR1 and CDR2: SNHLY, FYNNEI. The CDR3 region is CASRAGIAKNIQYF. In DNA, the CDR3 is TGTGCCAGCAGGGCAGGTATAGCCAAAAACATTCAGTACTTC.

The gene calls are TRBV24-1 and TRBJ2-1; weak D call: TRBD1 (6 bases). This CDR3 is 16 amino acids long. The germline V gene encodes CDR1 KGHDR and CDR2 SFDVKD. V dropped 5 bases and J dropped 1 base, with 14 bases sitting between them. CDR3 residues: CATSGSNRDSYNEQFF. The CDR3 nucleotides are TGTGCCACCAGTGGCTCCAACAGGGATTCCTACAATGAGCAGTTCTTC.

This clonotype occurred many times. The chain couples TRBV6-1 to TRBJ1-2; D unclear. Germline V gene lookup returns CDR1 MNHNS and CDR2 SASEGT. There are 14 residues in the CDR3. V was trimmed by 0 bases and J by 3 bases, leaving 8 bases between them. The CDR3 bases are TGTGCCAGCAGTGAAGCGTTCGGGGACTATGGCTACACCTTC. Encoded protein: CASSEAFGDYGYTF.

This clonotype showed up many times. This rearrangement joins TRBV20-1 to TRBJ1-1, with unresolved D. There are 12 residues in the CDR3. V lost 3 bases and J lost 7, with 12 bases in between. The germline gives CDR1 DFQATT, CDR2 SNEGSKA (reference sequence). The CDR3 DNA reads TGCAGTGCTAGGTACCAGACGAATGAAGCTTTCTTT. As protein: CSARYQTNEAFF.

In this sample, this clonotype turned up many times. The chain recombines TRBV6-1 with TRBJ1-6, with 7 bases identical to TRBD1. J lost 9 bases, V lost 5 bases, and 16 bases had no gene match. CDR3 length equals 17 residues. Looked up from germline, CDR1 is MNHNS and CDR2 is SASEGT. The CDR3 here is CASSPRHDQGVLSPLHF. CDR3 coding DNA: TGTGCCAGCAGTCCGCGCCATGACCAGGGGGTGCTTTCACCCCTCCACTTT.

J is TRBJ2-2 and V is TRBV29-1, with TRBD1 matching over 8 bases. Trimming removed 4 bases from V and 3 bases from J; junction bases left unmatched: 4. The CDR3 has 14 amino acids. Germline V CDR1 and CDR2: SQVTM, ANQGSEA. The DNA for the CDR3 is TGCAGCGTTGGGACAGGGTCCTACACCGGGGAGCTGTTTTTT. Its protein is CSVGTGSYTGELFF.

In its sample, this clonotype was seen a few times. CDR3 in DNA: TGCGCCAGCAGCTTGGATTCGCAGGGGGCGCGAGTTGAAGCTTTCTTT. Translation: CASSLDSQGARVEAFF. The genes are TRBV5-1 and TRBJ1-1; TRBD1 matches 8 bases. Germline V gene data show CDR1 as SGHRS and CDR2 as YFSETQ. V lost 0 bases, J lost 7 bases, and 11 bases stayed unmatched. The CDR3 has 16 amino acids.